This passage covers 2 T cell receptor beta chains from one sample sequenced in a study of shared clonotypes between healthy human individuals. Only in-frame clones appear in the TCRdb table, and some are missing; sequencing was by immunoSEQ multiplex PCR. The repertoire holds a few million clones, about 92% seen once, with 0.14% in the top ten. Specimen: naive CD4+ T cells sorted from blood. Described subset: CD45RA+ positively selected. The receptors shown here come from a young man in good health.

The V call is TRBV27, the J call TRBJ1-1; 8 bases fit TRBD1. CDR1 MNHEY and CDR2 SMNVEV come from the germline V gene (reference sequence). CDR3 size: 13 residues. The ends lost 10 bases at V and 5 bases at J; junction bases unmatched: 9. CDR3 coding DNA: TGTGCCACTTCTGGACAGGGACGGACTGAAGCTTTCTTT. Translated: CATSGQGRTEAFF.

About this clone: This sample also contains other DNA sequences that code for the same CDR3. This chain links TRBV5-1 with TRBJ2-7, with 7 bases aligning to TRBD1. The junction had 4 bases not matched to a gene; V was cut back by 4 bases and J by 0 bases. This CDR3 region has 14 residues. Germline V lookup: CDR1 SGHRS, CDR2 YFSETQ. The CDR3 sequence is CASSLRQGSYEQYF. CDR3 in DNA: TGCGCCAGCAGCCTTCGACAGGGCTCCTACGAGCAGTACTTC.